Below, 2 T cell receptor beta chains from the same sample are listed, as sequenced in a study of cytomegalovirus exposure and HLA in healthy donors. Clones were read by immunoSEQ multiplex PCR, and TCRdb kept only the in-frame ones, dropping some. The sample has approximately 100,000 clones, about 88% seen once. Sequencing used PBMCs. The receptors shown here come from a woman in her late teens or twenties in good health and CMV-seronegative.

This chain links TRBV9 with TRBJ2-3, with 12 bases lining up with TRBD2. This CDR3 region has 16 residues. V shed 2 bases, J shed 2 bases, and the junction held 3 bases outside the gene matches. Germline CDR1 is SGDLS and CDR2 is YYNGEE. The DNA of the CDR3 is TGTGCCAGCAGCGTTACTAGCGGGAGGATCACAGATACGCAGTATTTT. Translating it yields CASSVTSGRITDTQYF.

This chain uses TRBV9 with TRBJ2-1, with TRBD2 matching 7 bases. Per germline, CDR1 SGDLS and CDR2 YYNGEE. This CDR3 is 15 amino acids long. Germline trimming cut 4 bases from V and 5 bases from J; bases unmatched to any gene: 9. CDR3 sequence (DNA): TGTGCCAGCAGCCCCTCGGGAGCGGGGAACAATGAGCAGTTCTTC. This sequence encodes CASSPSGAGNNEQFF.